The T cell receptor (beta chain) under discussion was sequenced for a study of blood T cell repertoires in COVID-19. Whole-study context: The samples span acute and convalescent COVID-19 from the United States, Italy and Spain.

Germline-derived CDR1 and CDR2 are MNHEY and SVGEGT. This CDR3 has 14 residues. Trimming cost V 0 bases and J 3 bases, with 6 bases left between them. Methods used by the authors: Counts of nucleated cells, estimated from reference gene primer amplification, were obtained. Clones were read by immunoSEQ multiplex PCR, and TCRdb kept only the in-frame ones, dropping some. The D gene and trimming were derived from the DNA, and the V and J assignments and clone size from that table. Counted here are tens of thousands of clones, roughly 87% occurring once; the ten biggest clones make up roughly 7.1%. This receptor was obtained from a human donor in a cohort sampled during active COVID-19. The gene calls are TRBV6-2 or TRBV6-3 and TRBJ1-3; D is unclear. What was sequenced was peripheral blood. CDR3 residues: CASSYSANGNTIYF. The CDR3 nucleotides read TGTGCCAGCAGTTACTCGGCCAATGGAAACACCATATATTTT.